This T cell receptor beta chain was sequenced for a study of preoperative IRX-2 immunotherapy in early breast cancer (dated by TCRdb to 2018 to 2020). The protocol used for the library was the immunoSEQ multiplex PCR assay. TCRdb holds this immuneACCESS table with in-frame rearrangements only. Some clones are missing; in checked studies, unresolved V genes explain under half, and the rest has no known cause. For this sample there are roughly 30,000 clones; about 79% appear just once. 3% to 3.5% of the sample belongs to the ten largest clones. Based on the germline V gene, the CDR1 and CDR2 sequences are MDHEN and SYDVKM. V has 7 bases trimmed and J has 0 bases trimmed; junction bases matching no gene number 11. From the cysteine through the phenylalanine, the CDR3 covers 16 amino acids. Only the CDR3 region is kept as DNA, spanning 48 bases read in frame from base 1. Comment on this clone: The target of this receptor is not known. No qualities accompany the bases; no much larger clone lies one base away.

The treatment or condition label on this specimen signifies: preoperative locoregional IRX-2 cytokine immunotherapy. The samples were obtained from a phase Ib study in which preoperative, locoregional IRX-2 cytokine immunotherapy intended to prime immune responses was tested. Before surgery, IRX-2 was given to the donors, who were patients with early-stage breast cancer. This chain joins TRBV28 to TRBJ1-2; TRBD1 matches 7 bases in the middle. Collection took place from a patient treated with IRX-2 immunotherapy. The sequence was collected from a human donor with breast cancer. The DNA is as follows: TGTGCCAGCACCACCGGGACAGAACTTTCTAACTATGGCTACACCTTC. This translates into CASTTGTELSNYGYTF.